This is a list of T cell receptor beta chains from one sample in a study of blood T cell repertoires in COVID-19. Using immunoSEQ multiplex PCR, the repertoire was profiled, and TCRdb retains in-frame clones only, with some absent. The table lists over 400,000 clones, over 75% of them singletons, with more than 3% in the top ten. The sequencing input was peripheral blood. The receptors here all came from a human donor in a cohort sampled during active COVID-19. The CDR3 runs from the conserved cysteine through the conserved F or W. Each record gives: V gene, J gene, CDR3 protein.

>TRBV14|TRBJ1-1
CASSEDNRVVPEAFF
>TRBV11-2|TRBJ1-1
CASSLGPEAFF
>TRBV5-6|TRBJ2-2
CASSLGQGIAGELFF
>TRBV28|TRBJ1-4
CASSWDRAARPLF
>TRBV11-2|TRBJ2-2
CASSLGGLAGGTGELFF
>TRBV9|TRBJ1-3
CASSVGLGSSGNTIYF
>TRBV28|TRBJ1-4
CASSFRAHEKLFF
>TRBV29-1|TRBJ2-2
CSARLAGAPSLNTGELFF
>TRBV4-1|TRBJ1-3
CASSQQGTNTIYF
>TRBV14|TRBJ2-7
CASSRDRGLEQQYF
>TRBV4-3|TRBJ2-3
CASSQLTRGREIDTQYF
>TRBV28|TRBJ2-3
CASSILGTSGRKYTQYF
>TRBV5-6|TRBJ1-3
CASSLGQPYSGNTIYF
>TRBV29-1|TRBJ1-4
CSADRGNEKLFF
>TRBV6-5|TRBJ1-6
CASSPPGQGGSPLHF
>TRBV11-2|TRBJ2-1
CASRFAGMEEYNEQFF
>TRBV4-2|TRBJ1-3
CASSQDVRGSGNTIYF
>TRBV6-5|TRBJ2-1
CASSYSRGSYNEQFF
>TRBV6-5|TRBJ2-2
CASSRRRAGELFF
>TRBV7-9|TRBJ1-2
CASRKAANYGYTF
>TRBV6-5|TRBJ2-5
CASSRQLPQETQYF
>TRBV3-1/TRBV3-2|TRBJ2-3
CASSQVPSGSGTDTQYF
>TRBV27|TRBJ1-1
CASRVDRLNTEAFF
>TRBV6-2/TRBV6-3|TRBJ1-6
CASSIGTGYSPLHF
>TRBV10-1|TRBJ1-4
CASQISGTETEKLFF
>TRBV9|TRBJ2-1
CASSHAGLLFYNEQFF
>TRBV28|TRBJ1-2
CASSSGGLNYGYTF
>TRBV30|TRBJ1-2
CAWTSSGTQRGYTF
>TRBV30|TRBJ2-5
CAWTRDSQETQYF
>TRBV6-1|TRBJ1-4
CASSERGSGEKLFF
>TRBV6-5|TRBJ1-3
CASSSGGSGKNTIYF
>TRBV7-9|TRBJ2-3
CASSRGTSVSPDTQYF
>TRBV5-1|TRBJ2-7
CASSLVRELGQGATEQYF
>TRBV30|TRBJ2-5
CAWSYGTRGDQETQYF
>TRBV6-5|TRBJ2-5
CASRLAGGGETQYF
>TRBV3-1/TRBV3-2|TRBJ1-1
CASSQRVGGLNTEAFF
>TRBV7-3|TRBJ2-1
CASSLRAGEEGEQFF
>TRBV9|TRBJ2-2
CASSEQLAGGGGGELFF
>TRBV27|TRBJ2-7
CASSLSGLATREQYF
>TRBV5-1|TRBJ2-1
CASSWYRLAGENEQFF
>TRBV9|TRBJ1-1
CASSVAGGGTEAFF
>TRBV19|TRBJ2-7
CASSKGAGWDEQYF
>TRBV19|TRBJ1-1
CASSTTRDTEAFF
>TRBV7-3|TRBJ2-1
CASSPGVLAGVMNEQFF